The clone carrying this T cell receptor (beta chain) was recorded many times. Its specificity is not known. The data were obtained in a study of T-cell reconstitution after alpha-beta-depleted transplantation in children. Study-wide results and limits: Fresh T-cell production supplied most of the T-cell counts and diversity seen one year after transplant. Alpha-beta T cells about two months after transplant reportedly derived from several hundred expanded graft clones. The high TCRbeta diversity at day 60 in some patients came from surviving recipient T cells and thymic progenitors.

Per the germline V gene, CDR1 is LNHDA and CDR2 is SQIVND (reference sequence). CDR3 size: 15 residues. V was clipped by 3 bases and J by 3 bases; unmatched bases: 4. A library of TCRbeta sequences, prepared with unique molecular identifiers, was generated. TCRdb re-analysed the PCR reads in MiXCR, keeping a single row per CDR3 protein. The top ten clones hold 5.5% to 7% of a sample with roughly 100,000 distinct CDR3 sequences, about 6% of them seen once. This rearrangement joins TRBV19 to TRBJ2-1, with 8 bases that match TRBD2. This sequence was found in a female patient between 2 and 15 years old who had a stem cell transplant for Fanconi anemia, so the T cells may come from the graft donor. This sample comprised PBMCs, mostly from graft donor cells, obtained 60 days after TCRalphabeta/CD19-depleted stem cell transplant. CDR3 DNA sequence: TGTGCCAGTAGTATCGGGACTAGACTCTACAATGAGCAGTTCTTC. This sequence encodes CASSIGTRLYNEQFF.